This TCR beta chain is drawn from a study of radiation and T cells in renal cell carcinoma. Method: immunoSEQ multiplex PCR; TCRdb's copy keeps in-frame clones and lacks some. The sample lists 160,000 or so clones; roughly 86% were seen once. This clone was detected a few times. The antigen is unknown. The study's findings and limits: Top tumor clonotypes rose in blood 2 weeks post-radiation, then contracted. Without pretreatment biopsies, baseline tumor clonotype presence was undetermined.

V was clipped by 4 bases and J by 4 bases, with 14 bases between them. Per germline, CDR1 SGHNT and CDR2 YYREEE (reference sequence). The CDR3 loop spans 14 amino acids. Time point in this sample: blood 2 weeks post-SBRT. The treatment denotes: 15 Gy SBRT to primary tumor, nephrectomy 4 weeks later. Clear cell pathology was present in this patient's renal cell carcinoma. J is TRBJ1-1 and V is TRBV5-4; a possible D gene is TRBD1 (6 bases). The sequence came from a woman in her fifties or sixties with renal cell carcinoma. Source: blood, taken from a patient whose treatment included radiotherapy and nephrectomy. CDR3 sequence: CASSPWDTATEAFF. As DNA, the CDR3 is TGTGCCAGCAGCCCGTGGGACACTGCCACTGAAGCTTTCTTT.